This entry features one T cell receptor beta chain sequence. Looked up from germline, CDR1 is SGHRS and CDR2 is YFSETQ. The CDR3 spans 16 residues. After removal of 0 bases from V and 3 bases from J, the junction contained 5 bases not matched to a gene. Memory CD4+ cells were the fraction left after CD45RA+ naive selection. About 30,000 T cell genomes, or about 200 ng DNA, went into the sorted-subset replicate PCRs. Sequencing used immunoSEQ multiplex PCR; TCRdb keeps in-frame clones, though not all of them. The table shows a few million clones, with about 92% occurring only once. This sample stems from a study of shared clonotypes between healthy human individuals. Across the study: Donors, aged 18 to 49, were two women and three men.

V usage is TRBV5-1 and J usage is TRBJ2-1; TRBD2 matches 8 bases. The clonotype comes from a man between 18 and 29 years old in good health. The sample taken for sequencing was naive CD4+ T cells sorted from blood. Subset of the sample: CD45RA+ positively selected. CDR3 DNA: TGCGCCAGCAGCTTGGTCGGTAGCGGGGTCTACAATGAGCAGTTCTTC. This codes for CASSLVGSGVYNEQFF.